Shown below are 13 T cell receptor beta chains from a single sample sequenced in a study of blood T cell repertoires in COVID-19 (dated by TCRdb to 2019 to 2021). The method behind the library was the immunoSEQ multiplex PCR assay. TCRdb carries this immuneACCESS record with in-frame sequences only. Its versions omit some clonotypes, under half of them owing to an unresolved V gene in the studies checked, with the rest unexplained. Recorded for this sample are about 83,000 clones; about 86% of them occurred a single time. The ten top clones hold about 20% of the sample. Sequencing was done on a sample of peripheral blood. These receptors all come from a woman of 80 years or more in a cohort sampled during active or convalescent COVID-19.

The count of this clone is one. The chain joins TRBV25-1 to TRBJ1-1; D possibly corresponds to TRBD1 (6 bases). CDR3 size: 13 residues. V was pared by 7 bases and J by 4 bases, with 13 bases between. CDR1 MGHDK and CDR2 SYGVNS come from the germline V gene. This chain's CDR3 is CASKGTGSTEAFF. CDR3 bases: TGTGCCAGCAAGGGCACAGGGAGCACTGAAGCTTTCTTT.

The chain links TRBV7-8 to TRBJ1-1; 7 bases are a match to TRBD1. Germline assignment: CDR1 SGHVS and CDR2 FQNEAQ. This CDR3 spans 12 amino acids. With 2 bases clipped from V and 6 bases from J, the junction kept 0 bases outside the gene matches. In DNA, the CDR3 is TGTGCCAGCAGCTTACAGGGGGCTGAAGCTTTCTTT. This gives the protein CASSLQGAEAFF.

This chain links TRBV7-9 with TRBJ2-1; TRBD1 agrees at 7 bases. J lost 5 bases, V lost 10 bases, and 14 bases had no gene match. Germline V gene data show CDR1 as SEHNR and CDR2 as FQNEAQ (reference sequence). The CDR3 spans 15 residues. CDR3 DNA sequence: TGTGCCAACACGGAGACAGGGACGCCTAACAATGAGCAGTTCTTC. Protein product: CANTETGTPNNEQFF.

The rearrangement uses TRBV25-1 and TRBJ2-2; 11 bases map to TRBD2. V lost 3 bases and J lost 4; bases outside the gene matches: 4. Germline CDR1 and CDR2: MGHDK and SYGVNS. The CDR3 totals 16 residues. CDR3 region: CASSDTSGSSTGELFF. The CDR3 DNA reads as TGTGCCAGCAGTGACACTAGCGGGAGTAGCACCGGGGAGCTGTTTTTT. The full variable domain, with the rest looked up from reference TRBV25-1 and TRBJ2-2, is EADIYQTPRYLVIGTGKKITLECSQTMGHDKMYWYQQDPGMELHLIHYSYGVNSTEKGDLSSESTVSRIRTEHFPLTLESARPSHTSQYLCASSDTSGSSTGELFFGEGSRLTVL.

The gene calls are TRBV6-2 or TRBV6-3 and TRBJ2-5, with 13 bases matching TRBD2. This CDR3 is built from 15 residues. Germline loops: CDR1 MNHEY, CDR2 SVGEGT. V trimming: 6 bases; J trimming: 5 bases; junction bases outside the gene matches: 6. CDR3 coding DNA: TGTGCCAGCAGCTCCGGGACTAGCGGGGTGGAGACCCAGTACTTC. It translates to CASSSGTSGVETQYF.

The chain has TRBV7-2 and TRBJ2-7; 11 bases line up with TRBD2. V gave up 4 bases and J gave up 5 bases; unmatched junction bases: 7. The CDR3 runs 15 residues. Germline V CDR1 and CDR2: SGHTA, FQGNSA. This chain's CDR3 is CASSSSSGRIHEQYF. The CDR3 bases are TGTGCCAGCAGCTCCTCTAGCGGGAGGATCCACGAGCAGTACTTC.

The rearrangement uses TRBV2 and TRBJ1-2; TRBD1 is a possible D gene (6 bases). This CDR3 spans 14 amino acids. The V gene lost 4 bases and the J gene lost 10 bases, with 19 bases spanning the gap. Germline CDR1 SNHLY, CDR2 FYNNEI. CDR3 loop: CASSGTTGDLTYTF. CDR3 DNA sequence: TGTGCCAGCAGTGGGACGACAGGCGACCTAACCTACACCTTC.

This chain connects TRBV2 to TRBJ1-5; 8 bases are shared with TRBD1. CDR1 and CDR2 (germline): SNHLY, FYNNEI. V lost 6 bases and J lost 5; bases outside the gene matches: 6. The CDR3 has 14 amino acids. The CDR3 sequence is CASSGGQGYQPQHF. The CDR3 DNA reads as TGTGCCAGCAGCGGAGGACAGGGTTATCAGCCCCAGCATTTT. Drawing the rest from reference TRBV2 and TRBJ1-5, the complete variable domain is EPEVTQTPSHQVTQMGQEVILRCVPISNHLYFYWYRQILGQKVEFLVSFYNNEISEKSEIFDDQFSVERPDGSNFTLKIRSTKLEDSAMYFCASSGGQGYQPQHFGDGTRLSIL.

The chain employs TRBV30 and TRBJ1-2; perhaps TRBD1 as D (6 bases). CDR3 length: 15 residues. The germline CDR1 and CDR2 sequences are GTSNPN and SVGIG (reference sequence). The V end was cut by 4 bases, the J end by 2 bases, with 17 bases between. CDR3 sequence: CAWTMAGAQNYGYTF. The CDR3 bases are TGTGCCTGGACTATGGCGGGGGCTCAGAACTATGGCTACACCTTC.

This sequence joins TRBV28 and TRBJ2-4; TRBD2 aligns across 8 bases. V was clipped by 7 bases and J by 2 bases; unmatched bases: 4. This CDR3 region has 14 residues. The germline CDR1 and CDR2 sequences are MDHEN and SYDVKM. The DNA for the CDR3 is TGTGCCAGCAACTCGGGGGGGTCCAAAAACATTCAGTACTTC. Protein sequence: CASNSGGSKNIQYF.

The CDR3 is CASSLRPSGRSGEQYF. CDR3 nucleotide sequence: TGCGCCAGCAGCTTGAGGCCTAGCGGGAGGAGCGGGGAGCAGTACTTC. This chain joins TRBV5-1 and TRBJ2-7; 11 positions match TRBD2. The germline V gene encodes CDR1 SGHRS and CDR2 YFSETQ. This CDR3 is 16 amino acids long. The V segment lost 1 base and the J segment 7 bases; nucleotides outside the gene matches: 10.

This chain joins TRBV5-1 and TRBJ1-2; the D gene is possibly TRBD1 (6 bases). The V gene lost 0 bases and the J gene lost 2 bases, with 8 bases spanning the gap. This CDR3 contains 14 residues. Germline CDR1 reads SGHRS; CDR2 reads YFSETQ. The CDR3 DNA reads as TGCGCCAGCAGCTTGGAGCAGGGGAACTATGGCTACACCTTC. Amino acid sequence: CASSLEQGNYGYTF.

The V and J genes are TRBV24-1 and TRBJ1-2; no firm D call. The CDR3 totals 13 residues. The germline V and J ends were trimmed by 1 base and 5 bases, with 7 bases remaining between them. Per the germline V gene, CDR1 is KGHDR and CDR2 is SFDVKD. CDR3 sequence (DNA): TGTGCCACCAGTGATTTTACGGGATATGGCTACACCTTC. Amino acid sequence: CATSDFTGYGYTF.